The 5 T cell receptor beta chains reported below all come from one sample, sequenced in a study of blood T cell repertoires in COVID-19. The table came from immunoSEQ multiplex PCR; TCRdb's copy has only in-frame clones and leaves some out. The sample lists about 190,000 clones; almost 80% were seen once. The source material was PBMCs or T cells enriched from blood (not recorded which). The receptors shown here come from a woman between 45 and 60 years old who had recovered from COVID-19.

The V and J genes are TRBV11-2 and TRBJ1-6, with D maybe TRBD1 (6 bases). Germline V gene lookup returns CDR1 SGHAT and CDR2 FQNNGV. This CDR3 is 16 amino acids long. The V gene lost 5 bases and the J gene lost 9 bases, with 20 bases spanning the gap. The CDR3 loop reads CASSLQQGLGGSPLHF. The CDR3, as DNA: TGTGCCAGCAGCCTTCAGCAGGGACTAGGGGGTTCACCCCTCCACTTT.

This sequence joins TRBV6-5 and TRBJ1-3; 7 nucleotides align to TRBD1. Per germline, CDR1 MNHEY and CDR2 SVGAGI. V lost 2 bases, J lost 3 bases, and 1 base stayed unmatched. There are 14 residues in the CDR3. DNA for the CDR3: TGTGCCAGCAGTTACACAGGGGTTGGAAACACCATATATTTT. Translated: CASSYTGVGNTIYF.

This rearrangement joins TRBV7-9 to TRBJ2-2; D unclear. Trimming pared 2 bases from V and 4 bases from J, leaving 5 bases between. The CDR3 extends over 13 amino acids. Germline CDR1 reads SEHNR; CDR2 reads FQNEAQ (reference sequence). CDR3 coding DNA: TGTGCCAGCAGCTTAAGCGCCACCGGGGAGCTGTTTTTT. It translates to CASSLSATGELFF.

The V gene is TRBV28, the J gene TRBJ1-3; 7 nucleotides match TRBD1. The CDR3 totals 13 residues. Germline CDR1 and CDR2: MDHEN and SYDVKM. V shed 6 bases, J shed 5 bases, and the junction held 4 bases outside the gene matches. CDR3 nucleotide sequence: TGTGCCAGCAGCGACAGGGATAGAAACACCATATATTTT. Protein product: CASSDRDRNTIYF.

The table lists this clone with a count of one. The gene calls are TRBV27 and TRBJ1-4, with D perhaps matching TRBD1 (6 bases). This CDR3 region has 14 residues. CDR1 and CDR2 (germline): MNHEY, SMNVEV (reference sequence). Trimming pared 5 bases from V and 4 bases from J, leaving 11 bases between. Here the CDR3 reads CASSRTELNEKLFF. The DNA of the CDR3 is TGTGCCAGCAGTAGGACAGAGCTTAATGAAAAACTGTTTTTT.